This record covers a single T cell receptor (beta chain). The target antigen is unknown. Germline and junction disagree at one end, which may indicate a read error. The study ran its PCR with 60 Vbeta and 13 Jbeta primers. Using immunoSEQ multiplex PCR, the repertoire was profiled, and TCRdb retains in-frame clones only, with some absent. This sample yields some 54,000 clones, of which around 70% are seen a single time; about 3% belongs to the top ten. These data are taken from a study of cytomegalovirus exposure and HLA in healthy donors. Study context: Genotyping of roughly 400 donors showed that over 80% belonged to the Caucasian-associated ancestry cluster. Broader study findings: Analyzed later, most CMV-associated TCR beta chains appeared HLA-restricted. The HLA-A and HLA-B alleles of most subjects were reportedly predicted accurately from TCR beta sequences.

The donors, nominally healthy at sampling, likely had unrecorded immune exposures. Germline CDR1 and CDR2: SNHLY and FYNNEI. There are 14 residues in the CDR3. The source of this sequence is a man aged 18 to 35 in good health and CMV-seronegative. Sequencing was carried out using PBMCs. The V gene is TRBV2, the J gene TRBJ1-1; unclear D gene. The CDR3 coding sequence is TGTGCCAGCAGGGAAGGGAGTTCGTCAACTGAAGCTTTCTTT. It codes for CASREGSSSTEAFF.